This record looks at one T cell receptor (beta chain) sequence and its context. This entry comes from a study of blood T cell repertoires in COVID-19. Study overall: The United States, Italy and Spain supplied acute and convalescent COVID-19 samples. PBMCs, B-cell-depleted T cells, or T cells were the source of the cDNA or gDNA that made up the material.

There are 14 residues in the CDR3. Looked up from germline, CDR1 is MRHNA and CDR2 is SNTAGT. V was clipped by 4 bases and J by 3 bases; unmatched bases: 1. In the original processing: Reference gene primers were amplified, and this amplification served to estimate nucleated cell counts. The data were produced by immunoSEQ multiplex PCR, yet TCRdb's version contains in-frame clones alone and is incomplete. The V and J calls and clone size come from that table; D and trimming were worked out from the DNA. The repertoire has 110,000 to 150,000 clones, roughly 84% of them found once; the top ten carry 8.2%.

The sample consisted of peripheral blood. This sequence was found in a woman in her fifties or sixties with acute or convalescent COVID-19. The V and J genes are TRBV6-4 and TRBJ2-2, with 8 bases fitting TRBD2. Here the CDR3 reads CASSVGLDTGELFF. The CDR3 nucleotides are TGTGCCAGCAGTGTGGGACTAGACACCGGGGAGCTGTTTTTT.